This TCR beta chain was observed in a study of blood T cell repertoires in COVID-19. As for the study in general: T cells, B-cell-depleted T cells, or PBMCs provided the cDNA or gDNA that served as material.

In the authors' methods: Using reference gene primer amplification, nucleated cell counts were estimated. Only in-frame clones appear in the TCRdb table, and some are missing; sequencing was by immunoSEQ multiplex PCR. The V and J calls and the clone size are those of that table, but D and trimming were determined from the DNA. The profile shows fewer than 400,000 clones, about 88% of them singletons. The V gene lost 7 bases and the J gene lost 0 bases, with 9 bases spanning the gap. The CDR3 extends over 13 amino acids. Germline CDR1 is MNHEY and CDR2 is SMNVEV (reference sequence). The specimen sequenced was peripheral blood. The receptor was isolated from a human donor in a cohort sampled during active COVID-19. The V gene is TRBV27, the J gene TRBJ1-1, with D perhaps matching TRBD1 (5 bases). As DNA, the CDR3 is TGTGCCAGCAAGGACAACATGAACACTGAAGCTTTCTTT. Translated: CASKDNMNTEAFF.